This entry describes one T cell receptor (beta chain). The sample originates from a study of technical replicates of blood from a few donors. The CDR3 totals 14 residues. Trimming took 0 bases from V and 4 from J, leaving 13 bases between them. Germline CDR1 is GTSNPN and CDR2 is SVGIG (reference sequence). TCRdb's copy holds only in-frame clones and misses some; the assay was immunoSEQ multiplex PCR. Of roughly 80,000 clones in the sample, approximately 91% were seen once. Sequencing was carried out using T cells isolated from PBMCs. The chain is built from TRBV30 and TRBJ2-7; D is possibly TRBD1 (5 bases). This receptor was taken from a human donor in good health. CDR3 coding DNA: TGTGCCTGGAGTGTACACTCCCCAGGGTACGAGCAGTACTTC. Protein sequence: CAWSVHSPGYEQYF. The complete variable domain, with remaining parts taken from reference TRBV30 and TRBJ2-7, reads SQTIHQWPATLVQPVGSPLSLECTVEGTSNPNLYWYRQAAGRGLQLLFYSVGIGQISSEVPQNLSASRPQDRQFILSSKKLLLSDSGFYLCAWSVHSPGYEQYFGPGTRLTVT.